This note documents a single TCR beta chain sequence. The antigen is undetermined. Extraction of RNA preceded its reverse transcription into cDNA, which served as the sequencing template. Clones were sequenced by immunoSEQ multiplex PCR, and TCRdb holds only the in-frame ones, with some missing. The data contain 150,000 to 200,000 clones, about two thirds of them singletons. Germline V gene data show CDR1 as SGHDT and CDR2 as YYEEEE. V was shortened by 4 bases and J by 4 bases, with 11 bases between the two germline ends. The CDR3 is 14 residues long. Described treatment: oral pan-JAK inhibitor, 5-10 mg twice daily. The data are from a study of CD8+ T cells in alopecia areata. General study findings and limits: The link between baseline CD8+ expansion and response remains uncertain with one nonresponder.

The sequence was obtained from a human donor with alopecia areata. The V gene is TRBV5-6, the J gene TRBJ2-2; D is uncertain. Sequences were derived from CD4+ T cells sorted from blood, sampled at week 4, from a patient treated with tofacitinib. CDR3 protein: CASSPLTFTGELFF. CDR3 coding DNA: TGTGCCAGCAGCCCACTGACTTTCACCGGGGAGCTGTTTTTT. The full variable domain, with the rest looked up from reference TRBV5-6 and TRBJ2-2, is DAGVTQSPTHLIKTRGQQVTLRCSPKSGHDTVSWYQQALGQGPQFIFQYYEEEERQRGNFPDRFSGHQFPNYSSELNVNALLLGDSALYLCASSPLTFTGELFFGEGSRLTVL.